Listed here are 24 T cell receptor beta chains from one sample, sequenced in a study of T cells in Graves' hyperthyroidism and ophthalmopathy. From RNA transcripts, TCR beta CDR3 regions were amplified. An initial round of RT-PCR targeting the TCR CDR3 relied on the HTBI primer set. TCRdb re-called the multiplex PCR reads with MiXCR, one entry per CDR3 protein. The sample yields about 770,000 distinct CDR3 sequences, approximately 19% seen once. Sequenced input: blood. The receptors derive from a woman aged 50 to 60 with Graves' hyperthyroidism that later progressed to Graves' ophthalmopathy.

This clonotype was observed a handful of times. The chain links TRBV15 to TRBJ1-1; D gene uncertain. The CDR3 is 13 residues long. V dropped 6 bases and J dropped 1 base, with 9 bases sitting between them. Germline V gene sequence: CDR1 LNHNV, CDR2 YYDKDF (reference sequence). CDR3 amino acids: CATSRLENTEAFF. The CDR3, as DNA: TGTGCCACCAGTCGTCTTGAGAACACTGAAGCTTTCTTT.

The gene calls are TRBV6-2 or TRBV6-3 and TRBJ2-1; D is possibly TRBD2 (6 bases). V was shortened by 5 bases and J by 8 bases, with 13 bases between the two germline ends. The length of the CDR3 is 13 residues. Germline V gene lookup returns CDR1 MNHEY and CDR2 SVGEGT. As DNA, the CDR3 is TGTGCCAGCAGTGCCCCAAGGGAGGATGAGCAGTTCTTC. It yields the protein CASSAPREDEQFF.

This clonotype was counted at least ten times. The chain combines TRBV11-2 with TRBJ2-5, with TRBD2 identical over 7 bases. Germline V gives CDR1 SGHAT, CDR2 FQNNGV. The CDR3 consists of 14 residues. J was trimmed by 5 bases and V by 1 base; bases with no gene match: 4. The CDR3 DNA reads TGTGCCAGCAGCTTAGCCCCCGGGGGGGAGACCCAGTACTTC. Its protein product is CASSLAPGGETQYF. Variable domain in full (rest from reference TRBV11-2 and TRBJ2-5): EAGVAQSPRYKIIEKRQSVAFWCNPISGHATLYWYQQILGQGPKLLIQFQNNGVVDDSQLPKDRFSAERLKGVDSTLKIQPAKLEDSAVYLCASSLAPGGETQYFGPGTRLLVL.

This clonotype has a count of ten or more. V and J are TRBV3-1 and TRBJ1-4; D gene ambiguous. Germline V lookup: CDR1 LGHDT, CDR2 YNNKEL (reference sequence). V lost 1 base and J lost 7, with 13 bases in between. CDR3 length: 15 amino acids. The CDR3 nucleotides read TGTGCCAGCAGCCAAGCGCCCGGGGTTGCTGAAAAACTGTTTTTT. Amino acid sequence: CASSQAPGVAEKLFF.

The chain couples TRBV5-5 to TRBJ2-5; D not resolved. Germline CDR1 SGHKS, CDR2 YYEKEE (reference sequence). V shed 0 bases and J shed 4 bases, with 10 bases lying between them. The CDR3 sequence is 14 residues long. The CDR3 here is CASSLVEGGETQYF. CDR3 bases: TGTGCCAGCAGCTTGGTGGAAGGTGGAGAGACCCAGTACTTC. Full variable domain (remainder filled in from reference TRBV5-5 and TRBJ2-5): DAGVTQSPTHLIKTRGQQVTLRCSPISGHKSVSWYQQVLGQGPQFIFQYYEKEERGRGNFPDRFSARQFPNYSSELNVNALLLGDSALYLCASSLVEGGETQYFGPGTRLLVL.

This clonotype was detected many times. This rearrangement joins TRBV24-1 to TRBJ1-1, with 9 bases matching TRBD1. CDR1 is KGHDR and CDR2 is SFDVKD in the germline V gene. J lost 2 bases, V lost 4 bases, and 4 bases had no gene match. The CDR3 extends over 15 amino acids. CDR3 in DNA: TGTGCCACCAGTGAAACAGGGGGCGGAAACACTGAAGCTTTCTTT. Translated: CATSETGGGNTEAFF.

This clonotype was counted many times. The V call is TRBV5-1, the J call TRBJ1-2; D call uncertain. Trimming shortened V by 0 bases and J by 8 bases, and 14 bases separated the two germline ends. The CDR3 consists of 14 residues. Germline CDR1 and CDR2: SGHRS and YFSETQ. DNA for the CDR3: TGCGCCAGCAGCTTGGATCGGCGGGAGAGGGGCTACACCTTC. It translates to CASSLDRRERGYTF.

The chain joins TRBV20-1 to TRBJ2-3, with 10 bases aligning to TRBD2. The CDR3 is made up of 17 amino acids. Losses at the gene ends were 6 bases for V and 2 bases for J; bases not matched to a gene: 14. Per the germline V gene, CDR1 is DFQATT and CDR2 is SNEGSKA (reference sequence). The CDR3: CSATYSGGTVITDTQYF. The CDR3 DNA reads TGCAGTGCAACCTATAGCGGGGGGACCGTAATCACAGATACGCAGTATTTT.

In DNA form, the CDR3 reads TGTGCCACCAGTGATTCCGGGACAGGGGACTACAATGAGCAGTTCTTC. Translating gives CATSDSGTGDYNEQFF. The rearrangement uses TRBV24-1 and TRBJ2-1; 10 positions match TRBD1. The ends lost 2 bases at V and 3 bases at J; junction bases unmatched: 3. The germline CDR1 and CDR2 sequences are KGHDR and SFDVKD. The CDR3 is 16 residues long.

This clonotype was recorded a few times. The rearrangement joins TRBV9 to TRBJ1-4; D is perhaps TRBD1 (6 bases). V was cut by 4 bases and J by 5 bases, with 21 bases left in between. CDR1 and CDR2 from the germline V gene are SGDLS and YYNGEE. This CDR3 region has 17 residues. Here the CDR3 reads CASSPRWGGSPNEKLFF. For the CDR3, the DNA is TGTGCCAGCAGCCCCCGGTGGGGGGGCAGCCCCAATGAAAAACTGTTTTTT. The full variable domain, with the rest looked up from reference TRBV9 and TRBJ1-4, is DSGVTQTPKHLITATGQRVTLRCSPRSGDLSVYWYQQSLDQGLQFLIQYYNGEERAKGNILERFSAQQFPDLHSELNLSSLELGDSALYFCASSPRWGGSPNEKLFFGSGTQLSVL.

The V and J genes are TRBV24-1 and TRBJ2-3, with TRBD1 matching over 7 bases. There are 17 residues in the CDR3. CDR1 and CDR2 from the germline V gene are KGHDR and SFDVKD. Trimming cost V 4 bases and J 3 bases; bases outside gene matches: 12. The CDR3 here is CATSDPDRARGTDTQYF. The CDR3 DNA reads as TGTGCCACCAGTGACCCCGACAGGGCCCGAGGTACAGATACGCAGTATTTT.

This clonotype was counted at least ten times. This sequence joins TRBV30 and TRBJ1-2; unclear D gene. V lost 1 base, J lost 8 bases, and 17 bases lay in between. The germline CDR1 and CDR2 sequences are GTSNPN and SVGIG (reference sequence). The CDR3 is made up of 14 amino acids. CDR3 loop: CAWSGETNTAGYTF. The CDR3, as DNA: TGTGCCTGGAGTGGGGAGACCAATACTGCGGGCTACACCTTC.

The chain is built from TRBV20-1 and TRBJ2-3; perhaps TRBD2 as D (5 bases). CDR1 and CDR2 from the germline V gene are DFQATT and SNEGSKA (reference sequence). Trimming stripped 4 bases from V and 4 bases from J, with 21 bases between. The CDR3 is 16 residues long. The CDR3 DNA follows: TGCAGTGCTACGTCCGGGCCCTCGCCGCGGGCAGATACGCAGTATTTT. This sequence encodes CSATSGPSPRADTQYF.

This clonotype has only a few counts. This chain links TRBV6-4 with TRBJ1-1, with D possibly being TRBD1 (6 bases). Trimming left V 10 bases short and J 1 base short, with 13 bases between. Per germline, CDR1 MRHNA and CDR2 SNTAGT. The CDR3 has 13 residues. For the CDR3, the DNA is TGTGCCATCCCCCCGGGACAGAACACTGAAGCTTTCTTT. Its translation is CAIPPGQNTEAFF.

In its sample, this clonotype was seen many times. V usage is TRBV3-1 and J usage is TRBJ2-2, with 8 bases lining up with TRBD1. The length of the CDR3 is 16 residues. CDR1 is LGHDT, CDR2 YNNKEL, per germline (reference sequence). V shed 2 bases, J shed 4 bases, and the junction held 6 bases outside the gene matches. The CDR3 DNA follows: TGTGCCAGCAGCCAATCGCCGGACAGGGCCACCGGGGAGCTGTTTTTT. Its protein product is CASSQSPDRATGELFF.

This chain links TRBV11-2 with TRBJ2-2; no clear D gene. V lost 5 bases and J 8 bases, leaving 15 bases between the germline ends. This CDR3 is 14 amino acids long. The V gene's germline CDR1 is SGHAT and CDR2 FQNNGV. The DNA of the CDR3 is TGTGCCAGCAGCCTAGTTCAAGCTACGGGGGAGCTGTTTTTT. The encoded protein is CASSLVQATGELFF.

This clonotype has ten or more counts. The chain employs TRBV29-1 and TRBJ2-1, with 13 positions matching TRBD2. The trim removed 6 bases at V and 2 bases at J, leaving 7 bases unmatched. The CDR3 sequence is 16 residues long. Germline V CDR1 and CDR2: SQVTM, ANQGSEA. In DNA, the CDR3 is TGCAGCGTCTACTCCGGGACTAGCGGGGCCTACAATGAGCAGTTCTTC. Its protein product is CSVYSGTSGAYNEQFF.

The genes are TRBV5-1 and TRBJ2-1; 11 bases line up with TRBD2. Germline CDR1 reads SGHRS; CDR2 reads YFSETQ. CDR3 length: 17 amino acids. The ends lost 0 bases at V and 3 bases at J; junction bases unmatched: 5. The CDR3 loop reads CASSLAGTSGGYNEQFF. Written as DNA, the CDR3 is TGCGCCAGCAGCTTGGCCGGAACTAGCGGGGGCTACAATGAGCAGTTCTTC.

This clonotype has a single count. The chain employs TRBV19 and TRBJ1-1; D is uncertain. From germline, CDR1 is LNHDA and CDR2 SQIVND (reference sequence). The CDR3 is made up of 17 amino acids. The V gene lost 0 bases and the J gene lost 6 bases, with 20 bases spanning the gap. In nucleotides, the CDR3 is TGTGCCAGTAGTATAGATCGGGTGCACACCGTATCCCCTGAAGCTTTCTTT. It is translated as CASSIDRVHTVSPEAFF.

This chain's CDR3 is CAISESGGAEYNEQFF. In nucleotides, the CDR3 is TGTGCCATCAGTGAGTCCGGGGGGGCGGAATACAATGAGCAGTTCTTC. The gene calls are TRBV10-3 and TRBJ2-1; 8 bases are a match to TRBD2. Germline V gene lookup returns CDR1 ENHRY and CDR2 SYGVKD. The ends lost 0 bases at V and 4 bases at J; junction bases unmatched: 5. The CDR3 spans 16 residues.

This clonotype was detected ten times or more. The J gene is TRBJ1-4, the V gene TRBV2; 8 nucleotides align to TRBD1. The V gene end was trimmed by 10 bases and the J gene end by 8 bases; junction bases not matched to a gene: 9. This CDR3 spans 13 amino acids. Germline CDR1 is SNHLY and CDR2 is FYNNEI. CDR3 sequence reads: CATGQGLGEKLFF. As DNA, the CDR3 is TGTGCCACCGGACAGGGACTAGGAGAAAAACTGTTTTTT.

V gene TRBV4-1 combines with J gene TRBJ1-1; the D gene is possibly TRBD1 (5 bases). V was cut by 4 bases and J by 5 bases, with 14 bases left in between. The CDR3 spans 14 residues. Germline V gene sequence: CDR1 MGHRA, CDR2 YSYEKL. This CDR3 is CASSPKAGMTEAFF. The CDR3 DNA reads as TGCGCCAGCAGCCCCAAGGCAGGGATGACTGAAGCTTTCTTT.

This clonotype appeared once. Here the CDR3 omits its conserved ending phenylalanine or tryptophan, so a read error is the likely source. This chain joins TRBV6-4 and TRBJ1-5, with TRBD1 as a possible D gene (5 bases). The CDR3 is 15 amino acids. The germline gives CDR1 MRHNA, CDR2 SNTAGT. With 3 bases removed from V and 6 bases from J, the gap between germline ends came to 15 bases. CDR3 region: CASSEVGGVSQPQHL. Here the CDR3 DNA reads TGTGCCAGCAGTGAGGTTGGGGGGGTGAGTCAGCCCCAGCATCTT.

This clonotype was seen more than once but under ten times. This sequence joins TRBV6-9 and TRBJ1-1; D is possibly TRBD1 (5 bases). There are 14 residues in the CDR3. Trimming removed 3 bases from V and 4 bases from J, with 12 bases in between. The V gene's germline CDR1 is MNHGY and CDR2 SVAAGI. The CDR3 coding sequence is TGTGCCAGCAGTTACCTGGGGGTTGGCACTGAAGCTTTCTTT. Translation gives CASSYLGVGTEAFF.